The 25 T cell receptor beta chains listed next were all sequenced from one sample in a study of blood T cell repertoires in COVID-19. Produced via immunoSEQ multiplex PCR; TCRdb's table is partial and in-frame only. The repertoire has a few hundred thousand clones, approximately 89% of them found once; the top ten carry about 4.7%. The sample taken for sequencing was PBMCs or T cells enriched from blood (not recorded which). The receptors here all came from a man aged 25-40 years who had recovered from COVID-19.

To note about this clone: Distinct nucleotide sequences in the sample also encode this CDR3. The V and J genes are TRBV28 and TRBJ2-7, with D perhaps TRBD2 (5 bases). The CDR3 runs 13 residues. Per the germline V gene, CDR1 is MDHEN and CDR2 is SYDVKM. The V and J ends lost 2 bases and 1 base respectively, with 6 bases between them. CDR3 amino acids: CASSLGRSYEQYF. The CDR3 DNA is TGTGCCAGCAGTTTAGGGAGATCCTACGAGCAGTACTTC. The whole variable domain, remainder taken from reference TRBV28 and TRBJ2-7, is DVKVTQSSRYLVKRTGEKVFLECVQDMDHENMFWYRQDPGLGLRLIYFSYDVKMKEKGDIPEGYSVSREKKERFSLILESASTNQTSMYLCASSLGRSYEQYFGPGTRLTVT.

V gene TRBV5-1 combines with J gene TRBJ2-7, with D possibly TRBD1 on 5 matching bases. Trimming left V 2 bases short and J 0 bases short, with 12 bases between. The germline V gene has CDR1 SGHRS and CDR2 YFSETQ. The CDR3 has 15 residues. CDR3 nucleotides: TGCGCCAGCAGCTTCCAGGGTTCTAGCTCCTACGAGCAGTACTTC. This sequence encodes CASSFQGSSSYEQYF.

This sequence joins TRBV4-2 and TRBJ2-3; the D gene is possibly TRBD1 (6 bases). V was pared by 4 bases and J by 2 bases, with 16 bases between. In germline, CDR1 is LGHNA, CDR2 YNFKEQ. The CDR3 has 16 residues. CDR3 residues: CASSPVGADSTDTQYF. In DNA form, the CDR3 reads TGTGCCAGCAGCCCGGTGGGGGCGGATTCCACAGATACGCAGTATTTT.

The rearrangement links TRBV10-3 to TRBJ1-5, with 7 bases fitting TRBD1. This CDR3 region has 13 residues. The germline V gene has CDR1 ENHRY and CDR2 SYGVKD. The CDR3 is CDTSGTENQPQHF. The DNA of the CDR3 is TGTGACACTAGCGGGACAGAAAATCAGCCCCAGCATTTT.

The chain carries TRBV7-3 and TRBJ1-6, with D perhaps TRBD1 (6 bases). Germline loops: CDR1 SGHTA, CDR2 FQGTGA. With 2 bases removed from V and 9 bases from J, the gap between germline ends came to 11 bases. CDR3 length equals 14 residues. CDR3 in amino acids: CASSLGDKGSPLHF. As DNA, the CDR3 is TGTGCCAGCAGCTTAGGGGACAAAGGTTCACCCCTCCACTTT.

This clone occurred a few times. This sequence joins TRBV6-1 and TRBJ2-7, with D possibly matching TRBD2 (5 bases). The V gene lost 1 base and the J gene lost 0 bases, with 7 bases spanning the gap. Germline CDR1 MNHNS, CDR2 SASEGT. The CDR3 covers 14 residues. The CDR3 sequence: CASSEDDYSYEQYF. The CDR3 coding sequence is TGTGCCAGCAGTGAAGATGACTACTCCTACGAGCAGTACTTC.

The chain recombines TRBV28 with TRBJ1-6; D perhaps matches TRBD1 (5 bases). CDR1 and CDR2 from the germline V gene are MDHEN and SYDVKM. Deletions cut 6 bases from V and 13 bases from J, with 16 bases between. The CDR3 extends over 13 amino acids. CDR3 residues: CASSRNSGLPLHF. The DNA for the CDR3 is TGTGCCAGCAGCCGCAACTCAGGGCTCCCCCTCCACTTT.

The chain combines TRBV7-8 with TRBJ2-1; no definite D call. The CDR3 totals 13 residues. Trimming removed 3 bases at V and 0 bases at J, with 3 bases between. Germline V CDR1 and CDR2: SGHVS, FQNEAQ. The CDR3: CASSFSSYNEQFF. Here the CDR3 DNA reads TGTGCCAGCAGCTTTAGCTCCTACAATGAGCAGTTCTTC. The entire variable domain, with the rest obtained from reference TRBV7-8 and TRBJ2-1, is as follows: GAGVSQSPRYKVAKRGQDVALRCDPISGHVSLFWYQQALGQGPEFLTYFQNEAQLDKSGLPSDRFFAERPEGSVSTLKIQRTQQEDSAVYLCASSFSSYNEQFFGPGTRLTVL.

The V gene is TRBV7-9, the J gene TRBJ2-5; 10 nucleotides agree with TRBD1. V lost 3 bases, J lost 3 bases, and 7 bases stayed unmatched. The germline gives CDR1 SEHNR, CDR2 FQNEAQ (reference sequence). The CDR3 is made up of 16 amino acids. The CDR3 spells CASSLRAGQGEETQYF. Written as DNA, the CDR3 is TGTGCCAGCAGCTTGAGAGCTGGACAGGGGGAAGAGACCCAGTACTTC.

The chain links TRBV7-3 to TRBJ1-5; 8 nucleotides agree with TRBD1. V was pared by 3 bases and J by 3 bases, with 1 base of the junction left unmatched. Germline lookup yields CDR1 SGHTA and CDR2 FQGTGA. The CDR3 covers 14 residues. CDR3 nucleotide sequence: TGTGCCAGCAGCTTGACAGGGGCCAATCAGCCCCAGCATTTT. Residues: CASSLTGANQPQHF.

The V and J genes are TRBV5-1 and TRBJ2-5; 14 bases align to TRBD2. V dropped 1 base and J dropped 4; count of bases not matched to a gene: 15. The CDR3 length is 20 residues. Germline assignment: CDR1 SGHRS and CDR2 YFSETQ. The CDR3, as DNA: TGCGCCAGCAGCTTGCGGGGGACTAGCGGGGGCCCGGACCGAGGAGAGACCCAGTACTTC. It codes for CASSLRGTSGGPDRGETQYF. Drawing the rest from reference TRBV5-1 and TRBJ2-5, the complete variable domain is KAGVTQTPRYLIKTRGQQVTLSCSPISGHRSVSWYQQTPGQGLQFLFEYFSETQRNKGNFPGRFSGRQFSNSRSEMNVSTLELGDSALYLCASSLRGTSGGPDRGETQYFGPGTRLLVL.

The chain has TRBV3-1 (or the pseudogene TRBV3-2) and TRBJ2-3, with 8 bases fitting TRBD2. This CDR3 region has 15 residues. The junction had 12 bases not matched to a gene; V was cut back by 5 bases and J by 8 bases. Germline loops: CDR1 LGHDT, CDR2 YNNKEL (reference sequence). CDR3 sequence (DNA): TGTGCCAGCAGCTCCTTGGCGGGGGGCGAGGGTACGCAGTATTTT. It encodes CASSSLAGGEGTQYF.

The chain couples TRBV25-1 to TRBJ2-1, with 10 positions matching TRBD2. Unmatched junction bases numbered 13, after V lost 3 bases and J lost 8 bases. The CDR3 length is 17 residues. CDR1 and CDR2 from the germline V gene are MGHDK and SYGVNS. The CDR3 loop is CASSDFEAGGLRDEQFF. For the CDR3, the DNA is TGTGCCAGCAGTGACTTCGAAGCGGGGGGGCTAAGGGATGAGCAGTTCTTC.

The chain carries TRBV6-2 or TRBV6-3 and TRBJ2-5; 13 positions agree with TRBD2. J gave up 4 bases and V 5 bases, and 7 bases lay outside the gene matches. The germline V gene encodes CDR1 MNHEY and CDR2 SVGEGT. The CDR3 length is 16 residues. In DNA, the CDR3 is TGTGCCAGCAGTCCAACGACTAGCGGGGGGTTAGAGACCCAGTACTTC. It codes for CASSPTTSGGLETQYF.

V usage is TRBV19 and J usage is TRBJ1-5, with 8 positions matching TRBD1. Germline CDR1 is LNHDA and CDR2 is SQIVND (reference sequence). The CDR3 has 14 amino acids. The J segment lost 6 bases and the V segment lost 1 base, leaving 2 bases of the junction unmatched. Here the CDR3 reads CASSIGTGGQPQHF. The DNA for the CDR3 is TGTGCCAGTAGTATAGGAACAGGGGGTCAGCCCCAGCATTTT.

The chain uses TRBV28 and TRBJ2-3; TRBD2 matches at 7 bases. After removal of 1 base from V and 0 bases from J, the junction contained 10 bases not matched to a gene. Germline V gene lookup returns CDR1 MDHEN and CDR2 SYDVKM. The CDR3 is 18 residues long. The CDR3 loop is CASSLLFPGEGSTDTQYF. The CDR3 DNA follows: TGTGCCAGCAGTTTATTGTTCCCGGGGGAGGGTAGCACAGATACGCAGTATTTT.

V is TRBV7-2 and J is TRBJ1-6; possibly TRBD1 for D (5 bases). V shed 6 bases and J shed 15 bases, with 15 bases lying between them. CDR1 SGHTA and CDR2 FQGNSA come from the germline V gene. The CDR3 is made up of 12 amino acids. CDR3 coding DNA: TGTGCCAGCAGGCGGAGGGGAAATCTCCTCCACTTT. It is translated as CASRRRGNLLHF.

The V and J genes are TRBV27 and TRBJ2-7; D is possibly TRBD2 (5 bases). Trimming cost V 2 bases and J 4 bases, with 9 bases left between them. Germline assignment: CDR1 MNHEY and CDR2 SMNVEV (reference sequence). The CDR3 length is 13 residues. Here the CDR3 reads CASSLGRGYEQYF. Here the CDR3 DNA reads TGTGCCAGCAGTTTAGGTAGAGGGTACGAGCAGTACTTC.

The rearrangement uses TRBV9 and TRBJ2-1; 12 bases align to TRBD1. Looked up from germline, CDR1 is SGDLS and CDR2 is YYNGEE. J gave up 8 bases and V 4 bases, and 7 bases lay outside the gene matches. This CDR3 has 15 residues. This CDR3 is CASSSGQGAWYEQFF. The DNA for the CDR3 is TGTGCCAGCAGCTCGGGACAGGGGGCTTGGTATGAGCAGTTCTTC.

The genes are TRBV19 and TRBJ2-4, with D tentatively TRBD1 (6 bases). The CDR3 loop spans 16 amino acids. V was cut by 7 bases and J by 2 bases, with 18 bases left in between. CDR1 is LNHDA and CDR2 is SQIVND in the germline V gene (reference sequence). The CDR3 DNA sequence: TGTGCCAGTATGCAGGGGTTCAGTGGGTCCAAAAACATTCAGTACTTC. As protein: CASMQGFSGSKNIQYF.

The chain couples TRBV5-1 to TRBJ1-3; TRBD1 is a possible D gene (6 bases). Germline CDR1 reads SGHRS; CDR2 reads YFSETQ. The CDR3 contains 15 residues. V lost 4 bases and J 0 bases, leaving 11 bases between the germline ends. CDR3 loop: CASSRDTGSGNTIYF. In DNA form, the CDR3 reads TGCGCCAGCAGCCGGGACACTGGCTCTGGAAACACCATATATTTT.

This clone was counted between two and nine times. The CDR3 nucleotides are TGTGCCAGCAGCTTAGGACATATATACGGGGGGGTCCCCTACGAGCAGTACTTC. As protein: CASSLGHIYGGVPYEQYF. This chain uses TRBV11-2 with TRBJ2-7, with TRBD2 matching 8 bases. The germline CDR1 and CDR2 sequences are SGHAT and FQNNGV. This CDR3 spans 18 amino acids. J gave up 2 bases and V 1 base, and 13 bases lay outside the gene matches. Full variable domain (rest looked up from reference TRBV11-2 and TRBJ2-7): EAGVAQSPRYKIIEKRQSVAFWCNPISGHATLYWYQQILGQGPKLLIQFQNNGVVDDSQLPKDRFSAERLKGVDSTLKIQPAKLEDSAVYLCASSLGHIYGGVPYEQYFGPGTRLTVT.

The chain has TRBV19 and TRBJ2-5; the D is unclear. Trimming removed 10 bases from V and 3 bases from J, with 9 bases in between. This CDR3 is 11 amino acids long. In germline, CDR1 is LNHDA, CDR2 SQIVND (reference sequence). The CDR3 region is CAIPDKETQYF. The CDR3 DNA follows: TGTGCCATACCAGACAAAGAGACCCAGTACTTC.

The chain employs TRBV15 and TRBJ1-5, with 8 positions matching TRBD1. From germline, CDR1 is LNHNV and CDR2 YYDKDF (reference sequence). Losses at the gene ends were 4 bases for V and 5 bases for J; bases not matched to a gene: 10. The CDR3 has 16 amino acids. This CDR3 is CATSTFSGQGDQPQHF. DNA of the CDR3: TGTGCCACCAGCACGTTCTCTGGACAGGGTGATCAGCCCCAGCATTTT.

The chain couples TRBV9 to TRBJ1-4; no clear D. Germline V lookup: CDR1 SGDLS, CDR2 YYNGEE. Trimming removed 4 bases at V and 0 bases at J, with 10 bases between. The CDR3 consists of 15 residues. Here the CDR3 DNA reads TGTGCCAGCAGCCGTTACAGCTCAACTAATGAAAAACTGTTTTTT. Translation: CASSRYSSTNEKLFF. Filled out from reference TRBV9 and TRBJ1-4, the complete variable domain reads DSGVTQTPKHLITATGQRVTLRCSPRSGDLSVYWYQQSLDQGLQFLIQYYNGEERAKGNILERFSAQQFPDLHSELNLSSLELGDSALYFCASSRYSSTNEKLFFGSGTQLSVL.